Sequencing of this T cell receptor beta chain was carried out in a study of Ad26.COV2.S vaccination and SARS-CoV-2 variants. Overall study context: Donor joined the COV1001 Ad26.COV2.S trial arm.

This clone was observed a handful of times. Specified treatment: some 20 received Ad26.COV2.S at low or high dose, single or two shots; about 5 received placebo; per-sample allocation not given. After the first vaccine or placebo injection, samples were drawn on day 63. This CDR3 contains 16 residues. V was shortened by 7 bases and J by 0 bases, with 13 bases between the two germline ends. The V gene's germline CDR1 is MDHEN and CDR2 SYDVKM. Method: immunoSEQ multiplex PCR; TCRdb's copy keeps in-frame clones and lacks some. The sample carries fewer than 500,000 clones, 75% to 95% recorded once. The sample in question was peripheral blood, obtained in a trial of Ad26.COV2.S vaccine versus placebo. The chain carries TRBV28 and TRBJ2-6; D may be TRBD2 (5 bases). The TCR originated in a person between 18 and 65 years old who received the Ad26.COV2.S COVID-19 vaccine or a placebo. CDR3 region: CASKRGLSSGANVLTF. DNA of the CDR3: TGTGCCAGCAAACGGGGTTTAAGCTCTGGGGCCAACGTCCTGACTTTC.